This T cell receptor (beta chain) was identified during a study of T cells in localized non-small cell lung cancer. The germline V gene encodes CDR1 PRHDT and CDR2 FYEKMQ (reference sequence). The ends lost 5 bases at V and 0 bases at J; junction bases unmatched: 7. The CDR3 totals 16 residues. TCRdb's copy holds only in-frame clones and misses some; the assay was immunoSEQ multiplex PCR. The table records approximately 10,000 clones, roughly 80% of them present only once. This clonotype was obtained from a female donor aged 60 or older with stage II lung adenocarcinoma. The sample in question was peripheral blood mononuclear cells, obtained before any cancer treatment. This chain joins TRBV13 and TRBJ1-1, with TRBD1 identical over 9 bases. CDR3 nucleotide sequence: TGTGCCAGCAGCCTCAGGACAGGGGCCTTGAACACTGAAGCTTTCTTT. Translation gives CASSLRTGALNTEAFF. The full variable domain, its missing parts supplied by reference TRBV13 and TRBJ1-1, is AAGVIQSPRHLIKEKRETATLKCYPIPRHDTVYWYQQGPGQDPQFLISFYEKMQSDKGSIPDRFSAQQFSDYHSELNMSSLELGDSALYFCASSLRTGALNTEAFFGQGTRLTVV.